This TCR beta chain was found in a study of post-analysis software for immune sequencing data. For the study at large: Clinical courses comprised relapsing-remitting, secondary progressive and progressive-relapsing multiple sclerosis.

This clonotype was picked up a small number of times. Its antigen remains unidentified. Study-wide findings and caveats: Five TRBV segments, including TRBV5-6, TRBV5-1 and TRBV20-1, were more frequent in patients than controls. Comparison with controls showed significantly lower normalized Chao1 diversity in multiple sclerosis patients. Pronounced co-clustering by F measure was evident among identically batched samples.

Germline V CDR1 and CDR2: MNHEY, SVGAGI. V lost 0 bases and J 0 bases, leaving 15 bases between the germline ends. This CDR3 spans 17 amino acids. Sequencing libraries made from TCR beta cDNA carried unique molecular identifiers. The source material, 1 to 10 million T cells, gave rise to about 460,000 cDNA molecules. TCRdb used MiXCR to reprocess the PCR reads, holding one entry per CDR3 protein. This sample has some 370,000 distinct CDR3 sequences, with around 33% found just once. The clonotype comes from a girl under 18 with multiple sclerosis. The V call is TRBV6-5, the J call TRBJ2-7; a possible D gene is TRBD1 (5 bases). The sequenced sample consisted of blood. CDR3 DNA: TGTGCCAGCAGTTACTCGATATCAGGGCAAGGCTCCTACGAGCAGTACTTC. Its translation is CASSYSISGQGSYEQYF.